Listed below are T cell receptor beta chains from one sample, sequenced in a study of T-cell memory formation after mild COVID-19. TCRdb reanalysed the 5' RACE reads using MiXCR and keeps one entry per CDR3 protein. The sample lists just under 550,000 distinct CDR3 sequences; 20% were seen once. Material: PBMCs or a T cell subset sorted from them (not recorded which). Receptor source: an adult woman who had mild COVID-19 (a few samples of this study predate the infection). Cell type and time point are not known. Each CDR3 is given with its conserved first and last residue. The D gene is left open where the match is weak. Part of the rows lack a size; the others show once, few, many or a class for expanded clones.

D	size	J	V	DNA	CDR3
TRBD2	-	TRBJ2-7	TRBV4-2	TGTGCCAGCAGCCCCACCGCCGGGACTAGTACGGCCTACGAGCAGTACTTC	CASSPTAGTSTAYEQYF
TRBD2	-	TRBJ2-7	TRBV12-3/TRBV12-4	TGTGCCAGCAGCCTTAACTATCGCTGGACTAGCGAAGGGACTTCTTACGAGCAGTACTTC	CASSLNYRWTSEGTSYEQYF
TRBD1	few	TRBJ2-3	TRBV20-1	TGCAGTGCTAAGGCCAGGGGGCTAATTACAGATACGCAGTATTTT	CSAKARGLITDTQYF
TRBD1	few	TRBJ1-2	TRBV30	TGTGCCTGGAGTGTCTTGTGGACAGGTCATGGCTACACCTTC	CAWSVLWTGHGYTF
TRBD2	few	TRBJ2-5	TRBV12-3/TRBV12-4	TGTGCCAGCAGACTAATCCTAGCGGCAGAGACCCAGTACTTC	CASRLILAAETQYF
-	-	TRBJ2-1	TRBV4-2	TGTGCCAGCAGCCAAGATTCGGCGGCCAGCTCCTACAATGAGCAGTTCTTC	CASSQDSAASSYNEQFF
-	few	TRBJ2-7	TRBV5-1	TGCGCCAGCAGCTTTGACGGCACAGGGCGGGAGCAGTACTTC	CASSFDGTGREQYF
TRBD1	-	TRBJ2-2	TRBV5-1	TGCGCCAGCAGCTGGAGACAGGGGACGGTTACCGGGGAGCTGTTTTTT	CASSWRQGTVTGELFF
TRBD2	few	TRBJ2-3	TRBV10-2	TGCGCCAGCAGTGATCCGGGACTAGCGGGGGTATTGACAGATACGCAGTATTTT	CASSDPGLAGVLTDTQYF
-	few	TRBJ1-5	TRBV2	TGTGCCAGCAGATCCGGAGACACGGGCAATCAGCCCCAGCATTTT	CASRSGDTGNQPQHF
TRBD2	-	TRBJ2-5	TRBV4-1	TGCGCCAGCAGCCAGAGCCTAGCGGGGGGGGAGACCCAGTACTTC	CASSQSLAGGETQYF
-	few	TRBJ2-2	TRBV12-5	TGTGCTAGTAGCTGGAACACCGGGGAGCTGTTTTTT	CASSWNTGELFF
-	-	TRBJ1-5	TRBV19	TGTGCCAGTAGTCTCGACCGCCGTGACAGGAGCAATCAGCCCCAGCATTTT	CASSLDRRDRSNQPQHF
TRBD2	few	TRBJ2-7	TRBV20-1	TGCAGTGCTAGTCGGGCTAGCGGGAGTGTGTATTCCGAGCAGTACTTC	CSASRASGSVYSEQYF
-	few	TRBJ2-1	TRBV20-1	TGCAGCTGGACGGTACTAGGGTACAATGAGCAGTTCTTC	CSWTVLGYNEQFF
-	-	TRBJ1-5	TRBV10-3	TGTGCCATCAGTGAGTCTGGGCAGGGACGACAGCCCCAGCATTTT	CAISESGQGRQPQHF
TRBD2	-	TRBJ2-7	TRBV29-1	TGCAGCGTTGAAGATGAAACGGGAGGGCCCTACGAGCAGTACTTC	CSVEDETGGPYEQYF
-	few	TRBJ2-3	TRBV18	TGTGCCAGCTCGCCTAATGCGATTGGGACAGATACGCAGTATTTT	CASSPNAIGTDTQYF
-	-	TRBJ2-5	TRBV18	TGTGCCAGCTCACCGCGGACAGACCAAGAGACCCAGTACTTC	CASSPRTDQETQYF
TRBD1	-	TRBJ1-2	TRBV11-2	TGTGCCAGCAGCTTAACCCCGGGACAGGGGGCGCGGGGCTACACCTTC	CASSLTPGQGARGYTF
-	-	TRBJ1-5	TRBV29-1	TGCAGCGTTGAAGCCGGGCAGGGATTTCAGCATTTT	CSVEAGQGFQHF
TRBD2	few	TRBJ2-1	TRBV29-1	TGCAGCGTCAACGCGGGGGGCGGCGAGCAGTTCTTC	CSVNAGGGEQFF
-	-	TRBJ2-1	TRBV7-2	TGTGCCAGCAGCCCTAGCCACAATGAGCAGTTCTTC	CASSPSHNEQFF
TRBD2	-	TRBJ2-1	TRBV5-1	TGCGCCAGCAGCTTGACTAGCGGGGGGGTCTCCTACAATGAGCAGTTCTTC	CASSLTSGGVSYNEQFF
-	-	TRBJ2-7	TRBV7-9	TGTGCCAGCAGCTTAGGTCATGAGGTCAGGTCGCAGTACTTC	CASSLGHEVRSQYF
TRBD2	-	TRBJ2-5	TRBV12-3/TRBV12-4	TGTGCCAGCAGCCGGGGACTAGCGGCTGCCCAAGAGACCCAGTACTTC	CASSRGLAAAQETQYF
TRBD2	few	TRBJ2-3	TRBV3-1	TGTGCCAGCGGAGGGACTAGCGGGAGTGCGCAGTATTTT	CASGGTSGSAQYF
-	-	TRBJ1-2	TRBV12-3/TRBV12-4	TGTGCCAGCAGTAGGGGGACTGATGGCTACACCTTC	CASSRGTDGYTF
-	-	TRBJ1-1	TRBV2	TGTGCCAGCAGTGAAGGTACGGGAGTTACTGAAGCTTTCTTT	CASSEGTGVTEAFF
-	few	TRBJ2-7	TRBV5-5	TGTGCCAGCAGCTCCCTGGACCGCTACGAGCAGTACTTC	CASSSLDRYEQYF
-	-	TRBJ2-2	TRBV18	TGTGCCAGCTCACCCTCAGGGGCCCAGACCGGGGAGCTGTTTTTT	CASSPSGAQTGELFF